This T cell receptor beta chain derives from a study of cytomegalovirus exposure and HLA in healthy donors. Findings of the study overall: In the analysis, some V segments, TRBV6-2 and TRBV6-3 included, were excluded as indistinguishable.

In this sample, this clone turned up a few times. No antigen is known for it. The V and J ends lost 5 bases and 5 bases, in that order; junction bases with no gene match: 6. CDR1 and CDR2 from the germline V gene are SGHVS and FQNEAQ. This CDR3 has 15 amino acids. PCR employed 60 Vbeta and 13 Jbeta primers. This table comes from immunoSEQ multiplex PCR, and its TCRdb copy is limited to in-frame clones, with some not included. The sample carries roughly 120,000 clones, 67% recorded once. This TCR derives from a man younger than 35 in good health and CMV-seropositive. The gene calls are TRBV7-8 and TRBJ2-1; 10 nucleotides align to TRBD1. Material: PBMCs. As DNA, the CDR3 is TGTGCCAGCAGCCCCGGGACAGGGGATAACAATGAGCAGTTCTTC. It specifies CASSPGTGDNNEQFF.